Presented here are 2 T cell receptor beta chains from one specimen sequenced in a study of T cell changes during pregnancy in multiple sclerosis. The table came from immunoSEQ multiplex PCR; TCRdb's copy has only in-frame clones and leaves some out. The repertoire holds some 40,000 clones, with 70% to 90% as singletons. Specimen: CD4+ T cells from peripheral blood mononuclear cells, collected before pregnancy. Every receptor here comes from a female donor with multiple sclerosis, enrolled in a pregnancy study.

CDR3 protein: CAWSVLRTIYF. The CDR3 region has the DNA TGTGCCTGGAGTGTTTTGCGAACCATATATTTT. This sequence joins TRBV30 and TRBJ1-3; D uncertain. The germline V gene encodes CDR1 GTSNPN and CDR2 SVGIG (reference sequence). There are 11 residues in the CDR3. V was cut by 0 bases and J by 10 bases, with 7 bases left in between.

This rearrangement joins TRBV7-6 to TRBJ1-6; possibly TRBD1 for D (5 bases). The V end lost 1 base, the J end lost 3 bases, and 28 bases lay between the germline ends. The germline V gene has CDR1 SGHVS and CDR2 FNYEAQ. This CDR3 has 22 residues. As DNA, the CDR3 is TGTGCCAGCAGCTTAGATATCAGGGTTCAGTTCAAGTATGGTATCTATAATTCACCCCTCCACTTT. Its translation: CASSLDIRVQFKYGIYNSPLHF. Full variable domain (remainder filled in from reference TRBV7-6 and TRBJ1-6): GAGVSQSPRYKVTKRGQDVALRCDPISGHVSLYWYRQALGQGPEFLTYFNYEAQQDKSGLPNDRFSAERPEGSISTLTIQRTEQRDSAMYRCASSLDIRVQFKYGIYNSPLHFGNGTRLTVT.